This passage covers 25 T cell receptor beta chains from one sample sequenced in a study of blood T cell repertoires in COVID-19. Generated by immunoSEQ multiplex PCR, the TCRdb table keeps only in-frame clones and is missing some. Altogether 200,000 to 250,000 clones are present, around 89% being singletons, with the ten largest covering around 4.8%. What was sequenced was peripheral blood. All receptors come from a middle-aged woman with acute or convalescent COVID-19.

The rearrangement joins TRBV11-2 to TRBJ2-3; D is unclear. Germline CDR1 SGHAT, CDR2 FQNNGV. The CDR3 is 14 residues long. The V and J ends lost 5 bases and 4 bases respectively, with 13 bases between them. CDR3: CASSPRVPPDTQYF. The CDR3 coding sequence is TGTGCCAGCAGCCCGCGTGTGCCCCCAGATACGCAGTATTTT. Variable domain in full (rest from reference TRBV11-2 and TRBJ2-3): EAGVAQSPRYKIIEKRQSVAFWCNPISGHATLYWYQQILGQGPKLLIQFQNNGVVDDSQLPKDRFSAERLKGVDSTLKIQPAKLEDSAVYLCASSPRVPPDTQYFGPGTRLTVL.

The rearrangement uses TRBV9 and TRBJ2-3, with 8 bases lining up with TRBD2. V dropped 0 bases and J dropped 5; count of bases not matched to a gene: 8. From germline, CDR1 is SGDLS and CDR2 YYNGEE. CDR3 size: 16 residues. CDR3 amino acids: CASSVARGGPGDTQYF. The CDR3 nucleotides read TGTGCCAGCAGCGTAGCTCGGGGGGGCCCTGGAGATACGCAGTATTTT.

The genes are TRBV30 and TRBJ2-5; D may be TRBD2 (6 bases). From germline, CDR1 is GTSNPN and CDR2 SVGIG (reference sequence). Trimming pared 0 bases from V and 5 bases from J, leaving 16 bases between. The CDR3 has 15 amino acids. The CDR3 DNA sequence: TGTGCCTGGAGTGTTGGCGGGGCCGCCGGGGAGACCCAGTACTTC. Protein: CAWSVGGAAGETQYF.

The CDR3 here is CATRESGSGVSGEQFF. The CDR3 DNA follows: TGTGCCACCAGGGAATCGGGAAGTGGCGTCAGCGGGGAGCAGTTCTTC. This chain links TRBV24-1 with TRBJ2-1, with D possibly matching TRBD2 (6 bases). Germline CDR1 is KGHDR and CDR2 is SFDVKD. The V and J ends lost 7 bases and 10 bases respectively, with 25 bases between them. The CDR3 has 16 amino acids.

V gene TRBV19 combines with J gene TRBJ2-3; D is perhaps TRBD2 (5 bases). V lost 3 bases, J lost 6 bases, and 13 bases lay in between. Per germline, CDR1 LNHDA and CDR2 SQIVND (reference sequence). CDR3 length: 14 residues. In DNA form, the CDR3 reads TGTGCCAGTAGTATTCTCGGGATATCGGATACGCAGTATTTT. It codes for CASSILGISDTQYF.

The chain has TRBV21-1 and TRBJ1-2; the table names TRBD1, a call not compared with the DNA. TRBV21-1 is a listed pseudogene. This CDR3 comprises 15 residues. CDR3 amino acids: CASRPRTGGNYGYTF. As DNA, the CDR3 is TGTGCCAGCAGACCCCGGACAGGGGGTAACTATGGCTACACCTTC.

The V call is TRBV3-1 (or the pseudogene TRBV3-2), the J call TRBJ1-6, with D uncertain. The V and J ends lost 2 bases and 8 bases respectively, with 7 bases between them. CDR3 length: 13 amino acids. Germline CDR1 reads LGHDT; CDR2 reads YNNKEL (reference sequence). Here the CDR3 reads CASSQRQDSPLHF. The CDR3, as DNA: TGTGCCAGCAGCCAACGGCAGGATTCACCCCTCCACTTT.

The J gene is TRBJ2-1, the V gene TRBV4-2; 9 bases are shared with TRBD2. Germline CDR1 and CDR2: LGHNA and YNFKEQ. The CDR3 has 16 residues. The ends lost 4 bases at V and 2 bases at J; junction bases unmatched: 6. CDR3 nucleotide sequence: TGTGCCAGCAGCCGGATACGCGGGGGGGCCTACAATGAGCAGTTCTTC. Encoded protein: CASSRIRGGAYNEQFF.

The chain couples TRBV3-1 (or the pseudogene TRBV3-2) to TRBJ2-7, with D possibly being TRBD1 (6 bases). Trimming took off 1 base at V and 3 bases at J, with 7 bases between the two ends. The CDR3 is 13 residues long. The germline CDR1 and CDR2 sequences are LGHDT and YNNKEL (reference sequence). In nucleotides, the CDR3 is TGTGCCAGCAGCCAAGGAGGGGGCTACGAGCAGTACGTC. Translated: CASSQGGGYEQYV.

V usage is TRBV2 and J usage is TRBJ2-2; 7 bases are shared with TRBD1. V was clipped by 2 bases and J by 6 bases; unmatched bases: 6. Germline CDR1 reads SNHLY; CDR2 reads FYNNEI. This CDR3 has 15 amino acids. CDR3 protein: CASSEIPGTAGELFF. For the CDR3, the DNA is TGTGCCAGCAGTGAAATCCCCGGGACAGCCGGGGAGCTGTTTTTT.

V gene TRBV21-1 combines with J gene TRBJ2-7; the table's TRBD1 call for D was not verified on the DNA. TRBV21-1 is a listed pseudogene. This CDR3 contains 17 residues. CDR3 sequence reads: CASSKDRDRVGGNEQYV. The CDR3 region has the DNA TGTGCCAGCAGCAAAGACCGGGACAGGGTAGGGGGAAACGAGCAGTACGTC.

This chain joins TRBV7-3 and TRBJ1-2, with 10 bases matching TRBD1. The germline V gene has CDR1 SGHTA and CDR2 FQGTGA. J was trimmed by 2 bases and V by 3 bases; bases with no gene match: 0. The CDR3 is made up of 14 amino acids. The CDR3 sequence: CASSLTGGNYGYTF. For the CDR3, the DNA is TGTGCCAGCAGCTTGACAGGGGGCAACTATGGCTACACCTTC.

This chain connects TRBV3-1 (or the pseudogene TRBV3-2) to TRBJ1-5; 9 bases line up with TRBD1. J gave up 2 bases and V 3 bases, and 8 bases lay outside the gene matches. This CDR3 comprises 17 residues. Germline lookup yields CDR1 LGHDT and CDR2 YNNKEL (reference sequence). CDR3 protein: CASSQTGGGSGNQPQHF. The CDR3 nucleotides read TGTGCCAGCAGCCAGACAGGGGGGGGATCTGGCAATCAGCCCCAGCATTTT.

V gene TRBV4-1 combines with J gene TRBJ1-2; D is unclear. Looked up from germline, CDR1 is MGHRA and CDR2 is YSYEKL. The V end lost 4 bases, the J end lost 7 bases, and 22 bases lay between the germline ends. The CDR3 spans 16 residues. The CDR3 spells CASSPEARRRTGGYTF. The CDR3 DNA reads TGCGCCAGCAGCCCAGAGGCGAGACGGAGGACGGGTGGCTACACCTTC.

This clone has a single count. This chain links TRBV28 with TRBJ2-3; D is unresolved. The V end was cut by 5 bases, the J end by 4 bases, with 10 bases between. Germline V gives CDR1 MDHEN, CDR2 SYDVKM. CDR3 size: 13 residues. This CDR3 reads CASSEANSDTQYF. The CDR3 nucleotides read TGTGCCAGCAGTGAAGCGAACTCAGATACGCAGTATTTT.

CDR3 bases: TGTGCCAGCAGCTTTAGGGGGAACTCTGGAAACACCATATATTTT. This encodes CASSFRGNSGNTIYF. The chain joins TRBV11-2 to TRBJ1-3; a weak D match, TRBD1 (6 bases). CDR1 and CDR2 (germline): SGHAT, FQNNGV. V gave up 3 bases and J gave up 0 bases, with 9 bases separating them. CDR3 length equals 15 residues.

V gene TRBV5-6 combines with J gene TRBJ2-1, with 7 nucleotides matching TRBD1. Germline V gene sequence: CDR1 SGHDT, CDR2 YYEEEE. The CDR3 is made up of 12 amino acids. The junction had 4 bases not matched to a gene; V was cut back by 5 bases and J by 8 bases. The CDR3 bases are TGTGCCAGCAGGTACAGGGGCGATGAGCAGTTCTTC. Translating it yields CASRYRGDEQFF.

Comment on this clone: Mismatch with germline at one junction end may stem from a read error. The rearrangement links TRBV6-1 to TRBJ1-4; tentative D call: TRBD1 (6 bases). This CDR3 has 12 residues. Germline assignment: CDR1 MNHNS and CDR2 SASEGT. The CDR3 DNA reads TGTGCCAGCAGTGAAAGACGGAACAGGGTACTTTTT. This codes for CASSERRNRVLF.

This chain connects TRBV18 to TRBJ2-5; 9 bases fit TRBD2. The germline V gene encodes CDR1 KGHSH and CDR2 LQKENI. Unmatched junction bases numbered 10, after V lost 3 bases and J lost 5 bases. The CDR3 consists of 16 residues. The CDR3 DNA reads as TGTGCCAGCTCACCGGCCTACTCAGCGGGGGGCGAGACCCAGTACTTC. Translated, it gives CASSPAYSAGGETQYF. The whole variable domain, filled in from reference TRBV18 and TRBJ2-5, reads NAGVMQNPRHLVRRRGQEARLRCSPMKGHSHVYWYRQLPEEGLKFMVYLQKENIIDESGMPKERFSAEFPKEGPSILRIQQVVRGDSAAYFCASSPAYSAGGETQYFGPGTRLLVL.

The genes are TRBV21-1 and TRBJ1-3; the listed D gene, TRBD1, was not tested against the DNA. TRBV21-1 is flagged as a pseudogene. The CDR3 is 18 amino acids. CDR3 DNA: TGTGCCAGCAGCAAACCTACAGCACCTAAAGGCTCTGGAAACACCATATATTTT. Its protein product is CASSKPTAPKGSGNTIYF.

The rearrangement uses TRBV19 and TRBJ2-7; perhaps TRBD1 as D (6 bases). Germline values: CDR1 LNHDA, CDR2 SQIVND (reference sequence). This CDR3 is built from 14 residues. V was pared by 6 bases and J by 5 bases, with 17 bases between. CDR3 sequence: CASSPDSSPDEQYV. In DNA form, the CDR3 reads TGTGCCAGTAGCCCGGACAGCTCCCCGGACGAGCAGTACGTC.

The chain has TRBV9 and TRBJ2-5; 7 bases line up with TRBD1. J was trimmed by 4 bases and V by 4 bases; bases with no gene match: 4. The germline V gene has CDR1 SGDLS and CDR2 YYNGEE. This CDR3 has 13 amino acids. Here the CDR3 reads CASSPRDRETQYF. DNA of the CDR3: TGTGCCAGCAGCCCCCGGGACAGAGAGACCCAGTACTTC. The full variable domain, with the rest looked up from reference TRBV9 and TRBJ2-5, is DSGVTQTPKHLITATGQRVTLRCSPRSGDLSVYWYQQSLDQGLQFLIQYYNGEERAKGNILERFSAQQFPDLHSELNLSSLELGDSALYFCASSPRDRETQYFGPGTRLLVL.

This clone was counted only a few times. Other DNA sequences in this sample translate to the same CDR3. The chain combines TRBV5-1 with TRBJ2-3, with D possibly being TRBD1 (5 bases). Germline CDR1 SGHRS, CDR2 YFSETQ. The V end was cut by 0 bases, the J end by 2 bases, with 7 bases between. The CDR3 totals 14 residues. CDR3 region: CASSLGQYTDTQYF. For the CDR3, the DNA is TGCGCCAGCAGCTTGGGACAGTACACAGATACGCAGTATTTT.

This rearrangement joins TRBV6-1 to TRBJ1-1; D might be TRBD1 (6 bases). Germline CDR1 is MNHNS and CDR2 is SASEGT. Trimming took off 3 bases at V and 1 base at J, with 12 bases between the two ends. The CDR3 is made up of 15 amino acids. In DNA form, the CDR3 reads TGTGCCAGCAGTGAGTCTAGGGGGGGGAACACTGAAGCTTTCTTT. This gives the protein CASSESRGGNTEAFF.

The chain is built from TRBV5-6 and TRBJ1-6; D is unclear. This CDR3 is built from 14 residues. V was trimmed by 4 bases and J by 10 bases, leaving 15 bases between them. CDR1 is SGHDT, CDR2 YYEEEE, per germline. CDR3: CASSGQDRRSPLHF. For the CDR3, the DNA is TGTGCCAGCAGCGGGCAGGATAGACGGTCACCCCTCCACTTT.